Listed below are T cell receptor beta chains from one sample, sequenced in a study of T cell repertoires in cytomegalovirus infection. TCRdb fed the reads into MiXCR, producing one record per CDR3 protein. The sample holds around 130,000 distinct CDR3 sequences, less than 9.5% seen once. Sequenced material: PBMCs. These receptors all stem from a human donor in good health (CMV status not recorded). Some clones in this sample may be carry-over from other donors' samples. Each CDR3 is given with its conserved first and last residue. A D gene is named only where the DNA matches it firmly. A row's size may be missing; if present it is once, few, many or a size class.

V: TRBV4-2
J: TRBJ2-3
D: TRBD2
size: .
CDR3: CASSQDRAGLAGVGTDTQYF
DNA: TGTGCCAGCAGCCAAGATCGTGCCGGACTAGCGGGGGTAGGAACAGATACGCAGTATTTT

V: TRBV7-8
J: TRBJ2-2
D: .
size: many
CDR3: CASSLGSYTGELFF
DNA: TGTGCCAGCAGCTTAGGCAGTTACACCGGGGAGCTGTTTTTT

V: TRBV28
J: TRBJ2-6
D: .
size: .
CDR3: CASSFISISGANVLTF
DNA: TGTGCCAGCAGTTTTATCTCCATCTCTGGGGCCAACGTCCTGACTTTC

V: TRBV19
J: TRBJ2-7
D: TRBD1
size: .
CDR3: CASSVPGQGRYEQYF
DNA: TGTGCCAGTAGTGTCCCGGGACAGGGCCGTTACGAGCAGTACTTC

V: TRBV12-3/TRBV12-4
J: TRBJ1-1
D: .
size: .
CDR3: CASSLQEANTEAFF
DNA: TGTGCCAGCAGTTTACAGGAGGCGAACACTGAAGCTTTCTTT

V: TRBV28
J: TRBJ2-7
D: TRBD2
size: many
CDR3: CASTPSGVANEQYF
DNA: TGTGCCAGCACTCCTAGCGGGGTGGCCAACGAGCAGTACTTC

V: TRBV11-3
J: TRBJ2-2
D: .
size: .
CDR3: CASSLVSGADNTGELFF
DNA: TGTGCCAGCAGCTTAGTCTCAGGGGCGGATAACACCGGGGAGCTGTTTTTT

V: TRBV2
J: TRBJ1-2
D: .
size: many
CDR3: CASSQQGGSYGYTF
DNA: TGTGCCAGCAGTCAACAGGGAGGGAGCTATGGCTACACCTTC

V: TRBV20-1
J: TRBJ1-2
D: .
size: few
CDR3: CSARPAYGYTF
DNA: TGCAGTGCTAGACCAGCCTATGGCTACACCTTC

V: TRBV28
J: TRBJ1-1
D: TRBD1
size: many
CDR3: CASRHGAGGSEAFF
DNA: TGTGCCAGCAGACACGGAGCAGGGGGCTCTGAAGCTTTCTTT

V: TRBV30
J: TRBJ2-2
D: .
size: .
CDR3: CAWSRTPNTGELFF
DNA: TGTGCCTGGAGTCGGACACCGAACACCGGGGAGCTGTTTTTT

V: TRBV12-3/TRBV12-4
J: TRBJ1-1
D: TRBD1
size: many
CDR3: CASSYRGANTEAFF
DNA: TGTGCCAGCAGTTACAGGGGGGCGAACACTGAAGCTTTCTTT

V: TRBV6-5
J: TRBJ2-7
D: .
size: few
CDR3: CASSSQGYEQYF
DNA: TGTGCCAGCAGCTCTCAGGGGTACGAGCAGTACTTC

V: TRBV29-1
J: TRBJ2-2
D: TRBD2
size: few
CDR3: CSVEEGGTGELFF
DNA: TGCAGCGTTGAAGAGGGGGGGACCGGGGAGCTGTTTTTT

V: TRBV2
J: TRBJ2-3
D: .
size: .
CDR3: CASSPQGGTDTQYF
DNA: TGTGCCAGCAGCCCCCAGGGTGGTACAGATACGCAGTATTTT

V: TRBV20-1
J: TRBJ1-5
D: .
size: .
CDR3: CSAAGGNQPQHF
DNA: TGCAGTGCAGCCGGGGGCAATCAGCCCCAGCATTTT

V: TRBV4-2
J: TRBJ1-2
D: .
size: .
CDR3: CASSQDRVPFDGYTF
DNA: TGTGCCAGCAGCCAAGACAGGGTCCCTTTCGATGGCTACACCTTC

V: TRBV28
J: TRBJ1-2
D: .
size: few
CDR3: CASRPADPTGGYTF
DNA: TGTGCCAGCAGGCCCGCAGACCCCACGGGTGGCTACACCTTC

V: TRBV29-1
J: TRBJ1-3
D: .
size: many
CDR3: CSVAGGPVDTIYF
DNA: TGCAGCGTTGCGGGGGGCCCCGTGGACACCATATATTTT

V: TRBV7-2
J: TRBJ1-2
D: .
size: many
CDR3: CASSLSRTNYGYTF
DNA: TGTGCCAGCAGCTTAAGCAGGACTAACTATGGCTACACCTTC